This TCR beta chain was sequenced for a study of blood T cell repertoires in COVID-19. Study as a whole: The cDNA or gDNA used as material had been derived from T cells, B-cell-depleted T cells, or PBMCs.

Authors' analysis steps: Nucleated cell number was recorded as an estimate derived from reference gene primer amplification. Data came from immunoSEQ multiplex PCR; TCRdb stores just in-frame clones and leaves some out. V, J and clone size are taken as reported in that table, and D and trimming were inferred from the DNA itself. The data show 45,000 to 60,000 clones, with approximately 82% seen just once and 5.8% held by the top ten. Recruitment covered 20 to 25 US areas and drew participants whose ages spanned about 18 to 100 years. Cohorts were assigned according to the clinical history that participants reported. This CDR3 spans 15 amino acids. The V end lost 5 bases, the J end lost 6 bases, and 17 bases lay between the germline ends. Germline assignment: CDR1 SGHNT and CDR2 YENEEA.

Sequencing used PBMCs or T cells enriched from blood (not recorded which). The chain has TRBV11-3 and TRBJ2-1; D unclear. The receptor's source is a woman between 50 and 59 years old with acute COVID-19. CDR3 bases: TGTGCCAGCAGCGTAACCTATAGCCGTGCCAATGAGCAGTTCTTC. Its translation is CASSVTYSRANEQFF.